The entry that follows covers one T cell receptor (beta chain) sequence. Its antigen is currently unknown. Expansion of antigen-specific CD4+ T cells with viral peptide pools was carried out by the ViraFEST assay before sequencing. Scientists isolated CD4+ T cells after a roughly nine-day culture period ended. By PCR, the person was confirmed to have had SARS-CoV-2 infection between March and December 2020. The researchers cultured 1.9 million or so PBMC per well with approximately 11 IU/ml IL-2 and approximately 9.3 ug/ml peptides. The data belong to a study of vaccination effects on CD4 cells after COVID-19. Produced via immunoSEQ multiplex PCR; TCRdb's table is partial and in-frame only. The sample contains around 49,000 clones, around 80% of which appear only once. J gave up 6 bases and V 7 bases, and 7 bases lay outside the gene matches. CDR3 length: 15 residues. Germline CDR1 LNHDA, CDR2 SQIVND (reference sequence).

This TCR came from a human donor who had a prior SARS-CoV-2 infection. Sequenced material: CD4+ T cells from PBMCs cultured with a peptide pool, taken before COVID-19 vaccination. This rearrangement joins TRBV19 to TRBJ2-2, with 11 bases that match TRBD2. The CDR3 nucleotides are TGTGCCAGTAAGAGGCTAGCGGGGGGCCCCGGGGAGCTGTTTTTT. Protein: CASKRLAGGPGELFF.